This T cell receptor beta chain was profiled in a study of cytomegalovirus exposure and HLA in healthy donors. The study's findings and limits: On later analysis, the bulk of CMV-associated TCR beta chains appeared to be HLA-restricted. DRB1 showed the most TCR associations and HLA-C the fewest in a later analysis, as rates varied by HLA locus. Generally TCR sequences proved uncommon, though certain public TCRs appeared in numerous donors.

The CDR3 has 15 residues. V shed 0 bases, J shed 5 bases, and the junction held 2 bases outside the gene matches. Germline V gene sequence: CDR1 SGDLS, CDR2 YYNGEE. Use of 60 Vbeta and 13 Jbeta primers characterized the PCR. Sequencing was performed with immunoSEQ multiplex PCR; in TCRdb, only in-frame clones are kept and a portion is missing. Found here are 89,000 or so clones, 70% to 75% of them singletons; the top ten hold more than 3.5%. A remark on this clone: Its antigen is currently unknown.

Material: PBMCs. The chain uses TRBV9 and TRBJ2-5, with TRBD2 identical over 12 bases. The TCR was taken from a man between 60 and 75 years old in good health and CMV-seronegative. CDR3 coding DNA: TGTGCCAGCAGCGTAGCTAGCGGGGGGGCTGAGACCCAGTACTTC. This encodes CASSVASGGAETQYF.